Below, one TCR beta chain is given with its context. Its antigen is unknown. No quality values exist for individual bases; no much larger clone is one base distant. No immune events, such as infections, were documented for the healthy donors during the collection period. Healthy-donor blood repertoires served as a training cohort to calibrate time-dependent variance in a beta-binomial model of T-cell clone differential abundance. The training cohort included around 10 healthy donors, of whom 3 were female and 7 were male. An age range of roughly 29 to 65 years, with an average of about 45 years, was recorded for the donors. Obtained from a commercial supplier, whole blood was collected from each healthy donor at three time points set two weeks apart. For immunosequencing, genomic DNA was extracted from unsorted whole blood. The record originates from a study of identifying expanded T cells in peripheral blood (dated by TCRdb to between 2017 and 2020). Some background on the complete study: Technical replicates were generated by sequencing separate aliquots of the same genomic DNA pool, and four replicates were compared pairwise.

The immunoSEQ Assay, which uses bias-controlled multiplex PCR amplification of genomic DNA, was used to profile TCRbeta CDR3 regions. The authors' analysis ran thus. The absolute abundance of each unique TCRbeta CDR3 region was quantified after sequences were collapsed and filtered. Differential abundance was tested with two models: a binomial (Fisher-equivalent) model and a beta-binomial model that adds time-dependent variance fitted from healthy donors. Clones with fewer than 5 combined templates were removed, and a clone was called differentially abundant if the clone's Benjamini-Hochberg FDR was below 0.01. In the beta-binomial model, variance was expressed as a function of the total template count across the two samples, in the form v = (b*log(k)+a)^2. The immuneACCESS repertoire file appears here via TCRdb, limited to in-frame rearrangements. These files lack a portion of the clones; in checked studies, under half of the deficit traces to unresolved V genes, and the cause of the others is not known. Clone size and the V and J calls come from that table; the DNA yielded D and trimming. In all, the sample holds around 100,000 clones, and roughly 85% of those were seen once. About a sixth of the sample lies in the top ten.

Counted from cysteine to phenylalanine, this CDR3 has 14 amino acids. Only the CDR3 part of the read is kept: 42 bases, read in frame from the first base. V and J lose 4 bases and 10 bases, and a span of 14 bases separates them. Taken from the germline V gene (reference sequence), the CDR1 and CDR2 loops are LNHDA and SQIVND. Study-wide conclusions, independent of this receptor: Across all healthy-donor time intervals, the beta-binomial model significantly cut both the number of clones called differentially abundant and the false-positive rate. The authors expected biological variance in healthy repertoires might increase further over much longer intervals such as months to years. Between technical replicates the binomial model flagged approximately 1.2 differentially abundant clones, whereas over roughly 2 weeks the binomial model flagged about 15 and over about four weeks 19 to 20. Variance in clone template counts between approximately two-week samples significantly increased with total template count across all healthy donors.

The receptor comes from a person between 18 and 75 years old in good health. The rearranged segments are TRBV19 and TRBJ1-6, with no D gene named confidently. Sequencing input: blood. This receptor has the CDR3 CASSTADFWSPLHF. The DNA sequence is as follows: TGTGCCAGTAGTACGGCAGATTTTTGGTCACCCCTCCACTTT.